The T cell receptor beta chain described here comes from a study of CD8+ T cells in alopecia areata (dated by TCRdb to 2016 to 2018). Background for the entire study: The treated patients, all with moderate-to-severe alopecia areata, were enrolled in an open-label pilot trial of oral tofacitinib given at 5 to 10 mg twice daily. Scalp clonality was compared among normal scalp (n=4), patchy alopecia areata scalp (n=8), and alopecia totalis/universalis scalp (n=8). Disease severity in treated patients was measured with the SALT score, which quantifies the percentage of affected scalp surface area. Tofacitinib-treated patients had biopsies at baseline and at 4 and 24 weeks of treatment, with a later scalp biopsy in several patients. The RNA source kit depended on sample type: the PAXgene miRNA kit for fixed scalp, the miRNeasy kit for PBMCs, and the RNeasy kit for mouse skin. Amplification of TCRbeta CDR3 regions was done by immunoSEQ multiplex PCR using 35 Vbeta forward primers and 13 Jbeta reverse primers. Tofacitinib was administered for 6 to 18 months, and 6 months of follow-up off drug were then conducted to assess delayed response and recurrence. Human TCRbeta sequencing covered scalp tissue and sorted CD4+ and CD8+ peripheral blood T cells from patchy and totalis/universalis alopecia areata patients and healthy controls. High-throughput TCRbeta sequencing was used to examine T cell clonal expansion in alopecia areata in both the C3H/HeJ mouse model and human patients. General study outcomes and caveats: Many expanded lesional clones persisted in scalp and blood during tofacitinib treatment, which may partly explain relapse after stopping treatment. Resident alphabeta T cells in normal human skin are also sequenced, complicating scalp TCR repertoire analysis, unlike mouse skin dominated by gammadelta T cells. Scalp clonality and the number of expanded CD8+ clones among the top 100 scalp clones were significantly decreased by tofacitinib. Compared with normal scalp, lesional scalp, particularly in alopecia totalis/universalis, had higher clonality and more expanded CD8+ clones, which suggests antigenic drive. Compared with mice, TCR sequences shared between patients were less clear, possibly partly because of HLA diversity across the patient population. Because the treated cohort was small and had just a single nonresponder, larger studies are needed to establish links between baseline CD8+ expansion and response.

The intended sense of this specimen's time point label: roughly 24 weeks on oral tofacitinib. The treatment or condition label, as the study defines it: oral pan-JAK inhibitor, 5-10 mg twice daily. Lesional scalp punch biopsies and peripheral blood were obtained from alopecia areata patients. PBMCs were isolated by density centrifugation and stained for CD3, CD4 and CD8, and CD4+ and CD8+ T cells were sorted on a FACSAria. The library relied on the immunoSEQ multiplex PCR assay. To provide template for TCR sequencing, every sample had RNA extracted and reverse transcribed into cDNA. First-strand cDNA was synthesized using SuperScript III with a 2:1 mix of oligo-dT and random hexamers. Amplification bias was assessed with a synthetic immune receptor repertoire, and residual bias was removed computationally. The authors' pipeline ran thus. Raw reads were preprocessed for error removal, and CDR3 was defined according to IMGT conventions as running from the conserved cysteine to phenylalanine. Clonality was calculated as 1 minus Shannon entropy normalized by log2 of the number of productive unique TCRs. Whether scalp clones were CD4 or CD8 was inferred by matching scalp TCRbeta sequences against CD4 and CD8 repertoires sorted from blood. In TCRdb, the immuneACCESS table is reduced to in-frame sequences with V and J assigned. These tables do not hold every clone; where another copy was compared, an unresolved V gene accounts for under half, and the others remain unexplained. From that table come the V and J calls and clone size; the DNA was used to work out D and trimming. This sample has 90,000 or so clones in its table, and 44% of those were observed once. Roughly 18% of the sample belongs to the ten largest clones.

This clone turned up a few times. Its antigen is not yet known. Base qualities are not provided; no much larger clone lies one nucleotide away. The CDR1 and CDR2 encoded by the germline V gene are SGHTS and YDEGEE. Relative to germline, V is missing 4 bases and J is missing 7 bases, with 4 bases of the junction outside any gene match. The CDR3 spans 13 residues, from the cysteine through the phenylalanine. The entry retains the CDR3 DNA only, 39 bases that are in frame from base 1. The V and J genes are TRBV5-8 and TRBJ1-2, with 10 bases matching TRBD1. This specimen was CD8+ T cells sorted from blood, taken at week 24, from a patient treated with tofacitinib. The source of this sequence is a human donor with alopecia areata. The DNA sequence is TGTGCCAGCAGCGTGGGGACAGGGGCTGGCTACACCTTC. The resulting protein is CASSVGTGAGYTF. Extended through the reference TRBV5-8 and TRBJ1-2 proteins, this CDR3 yields the full variable domain: EAGVTQSPTHLIKTRGQQATLRCSPISGHTSVYWYQQALGLGLQFLLWYDEGEERNRGNFPPRFSGRQFPNYSSELNVNALELEDSALYLCASSVGTGAGYTFGSGTRLTVV.